These 18 T cell receptor beta chains came from one sample sequenced in a study of T cells in pancreatic ductal adenocarcinoma. Clones were sequenced by immunoSEQ multiplex PCR, and TCRdb holds only the in-frame ones, with some missing. The sample has roughly 100,000 clones, nearly 95% seen once. The selected patients with pancreatic ductal adenocarcinoma had surgery but no neoadjuvant therapy. Sequenced material: PBMCs. The origin of the receptors is a human donor with pancreatic ductal adenocarcinoma.

This chain connects TRBV11-2 to TRBJ2-7; possible D gene TRBD2, 5 bases. Between the trimmed V and J ends, which lost 5 bases and 2 bases, there was a span of 13 bases. This CDR3 has 14 amino acids. Germline lookup yields CDR1 SGHAT and CDR2 FQNNGV. The CDR3 spells CASSLRTPTYEQYF. The CDR3 DNA reads TGTGCCAGCAGCCTCCGGACTCCTACCTACGAGCAGTACTTC.

The chain employs TRBV2 and TRBJ2-3; D may be TRBD2 (5 bases). The CDR3 spans 15 residues. Germline CDR1 reads SNHLY; CDR2 reads FYNNEI. Trimming removed 3 bases at V and 0 bases at J, with 10 bases between. The CDR3 nucleotides are TGTGCCAGCAGTGAGGGGTGGGAGAGCACAGATACGCAGTATTTT. Residues: CASSEGWESTDTQYF.

The CDR3 here is CASSQIGVTGTFSNQPQHF. The CDR3 region has the DNA TGCGCCAGCAGCCAAATTGGGGTTACCGGGACATTCAGCAATCAGCCCCAGCATTTT. The chain joins TRBV4-1 to TRBJ1-5, with D perhaps TRBD1 (6 bases). V lost 2 bases, J lost 1 base, and 21 bases lay in between. This CDR3 is 19 amino acids long. Germline CDR1 MGHRA, CDR2 YSYEKL.

The chain employs TRBV18 and TRBJ2-1; 9 bases map to TRBD2. CDR3 length: 16 residues. The V gene's germline CDR1 is KGHSH and CDR2 LQKENI. Losses at the gene ends were 0 bases for V and 0 bases for J; bases not matched to a gene: 0. In DNA, the CDR3 is TGTGCCAGCTCACCACCGACTAGCGGCTCCTACAATGAGCAGTTCTTC. This sequence encodes CASSPPTSGSYNEQFF.

The V gene is TRBV28, the J gene TRBJ1-2; the D gene is possibly TRBD1 (5 bases). The CDR3 has 13 residues. Germline loops: CDR1 MDHEN, CDR2 SYDVKM. V was cut by 6 bases and J by 10 bases, with 18 bases left in between. The CDR3 DNA reads TGTGCCAGCAGCGACCCTCCCGACAGACCCTACACCTTC. Protein: CASSDPPDRPYTF.

The rearrangement uses TRBV14 and TRBJ2-1, with a tentative D call TRBD2 (6 bases). V lost 0 bases and J 9 bases, leaving 15 bases between the germline ends. CDR3 length: 15 residues. The germline CDR1 and CDR2 sequences are SGHDN and FVKESK. CDR3 region: CASSQDGGWGREQFF. Written as DNA, the CDR3 is TGTGCCAGCAGCCAAGACGGGGGTTGGGGTCGTGAGCAGTTCTTC. Full variable domain (remainder filled in from reference TRBV14 and TRBJ2-1): EAGVTQFPSHSVIEKGQTVTLRCDPISGHDNLYWYRRVMGKEIKFLLHFVKESKQDESGMPNNRFLAERTGGTYSTLKVQPAELEDSGVYFCASSQDGGWGREQFFGPGTRLTVL.

The genes are TRBV12-5 and TRBJ2-1; 7 nucleotides match TRBD2. Unmatched junction bases numbered 12, after V lost 5 bases and J lost 8 bases. The CDR3 length is 15 residues. Germline CDR1 and CDR2: LGHNT and FRNRAP. The CDR3 DNA follows: TGTGCTAGTGGTACCGGGACCCCGGGAGGCGATGAGCAGTTCTTC. As protein: CASGTGTPGGDEQFF.

V usage is TRBV4-1 and J usage is TRBJ2-1; 7 positions match TRBD1. V shed 2 bases, J shed 6 bases, and the junction held 19 bases outside the gene matches. Germline V gene sequence: CDR1 MGHRA, CDR2 YSYEKL. The length of the CDR3 is 19 residues. CDR3 nucleotide sequence: TGCGCCAGCAGCCAACGGGTCGGGAATCAGGGGGATGAAGGCAATGAGCAGTTCTTC. This translates into CASSQRVGNQGDEGNEQFF.

V is TRBV5-1 and J is TRBJ2-3; a possible D gene is TRBD1 (6 bases). Trimming pared 5 bases from V and 6 bases from J, leaving 22 bases between. The CDR3 spans 16 residues. CDR1 SGHRS and CDR2 YFSETQ come from the germline V gene. The CDR3 coding sequence is TGCGCCAGCAGATACTACAGGGAATCGGCTCGGGATACGCAGTATTTT. It encodes CASRYYRESARDTQYF.

The rearrangement uses TRBV9 and TRBJ2-2; TRBD1 matches 7 bases. The CDR3 sequence is 15 residues long. The V gene end was trimmed by 4 bases and the J gene end by 0 bases; junction bases not matched to a gene: 3. Germline V gene lookup returns CDR1 SGDLS and CDR2 YYNGEE. In nucleotides, the CDR3 is TGTGCCAGCAGCCTGGGACAGACGAACACCGGGGAGCTGTTTTTT. This codes for CASSLGQTNTGELFF.

This clone has a single count. The V and J genes are TRBV12-5 and TRBJ1-2, with D hard to call. Looked up from germline, CDR1 is LGHNT and CDR2 is FRNRAP. V lost 0 bases and J lost 4, with 9 bases in between. The CDR3 contains 14 residues. The CDR3 protein is CASGLVRRSYGYTF. Written as DNA, the CDR3 is TGTGCTAGTGGTTTGGTAAGGCGGAGCTATGGCTACACCTTC.

The gene calls are TRBV5-1 and TRBJ2-7; 11 nucleotides align to TRBD2. This CDR3 is built from 16 residues. The germline gives CDR1 SGHRS, CDR2 YFSETQ. The V segment lost 3 bases and the J segment 0 bases; nucleotides outside the gene matches: 5. CDR3 protein: CASSSLTSGNSYEQYF. The CDR3, as DNA: TGCGCCAGCAGCTCGCTGACTAGCGGGAACTCCTACGAGCAGTACTTC.

The V gene is TRBV6-1, the J gene TRBJ2-7; D is ambiguous. Per the germline V gene, CDR1 is MNHNS and CDR2 is SASEGT. V lost 0 bases, J lost 6 bases, and 9 bases lay in between. The CDR3 extends over 13 amino acids. CDR3 sequence reads: CASSEAESLEQYF. The CDR3 DNA reads as TGTGCCAGCAGTGAAGCAGAAAGCCTCGAGCAGTACTTC.

This chain links TRBV30 with TRBJ2-1; 7 bases align to TRBD2. Germline CDR1 GTSNPN, CDR2 SVGIG (reference sequence). Trimming took 3 bases from V and 6 from J; bases not matched to a gene: 5. The CDR3 sequence is 13 residues long. The CDR3 here is CAWRGSGTNEQFF. In DNA, the CDR3 is TGTGCCTGGAGAGGGAGCGGGACCAATGAGCAGTTCTTC.

The chain couples TRBV25-1 to TRBJ2-2, with 16 bases aligning to TRBD2. The CDR3 has 18 residues. Germline assignment: CDR1 MGHDK and CDR2 SYGVNS. J lost 5 bases, V lost 7 bases, and 10 bases had no gene match. CDR3 loop: CASTSGTSGRAVTGELFF. CDR3 DNA: TGTGCCAGCACCTCGGGGACTAGCGGGAGGGCCGTTACCGGGGAGCTGTTTTTT.

J is TRBJ2-7 and V is TRBV10-2; 7 bases map to TRBD2. V shed 8 bases and J 0 bases; nucleotides not matched to a gene: 4. The germline V gene encodes CDR1 WSHSY and CDR2 SAAADI. This CDR3 has 13 residues. The CDR3 loop reads CASGLDSSYEQYF. CDR3 DNA: TGCGCCAGCGGACTAGACAGCTCCTACGAGCAGTACTTC.

This chain joins TRBV5-1 and TRBJ2-7; 9 bases align to TRBD2. V shed 0 bases, J shed 4 bases, and the junction held 5 bases outside the gene matches. Germline values: CDR1 SGHRS, CDR2 YFSETQ. The CDR3 has 15 amino acids. CDR3 amino acids: CASSLGLAGEYEQYF. The CDR3, as DNA: TGCGCCAGCAGCTTGGGATTAGCGGGGGAGTACGAGCAGTACTTC.

In this sample, this clone turned up a few times. This chain joins TRBV19 and TRBJ1-4, with D perhaps TRBD1 (6 bases). Germline V gene sequence: CDR1 LNHDA, CDR2 SQIVND (reference sequence). The V gene lost 4 bases and the J gene lost 7 bases, with 13 bases spanning the gap. The CDR3 extends over 14 amino acids. CDR3 in amino acids: CASSRQEGGEKLFF. The CDR3, as DNA: TGTGCCAGTAGTAGACAGGAAGGGGGTGAAAAACTGTTTTTT. Complete variable domain (other parts from reference TRBV19 and TRBJ1-4): DGGITQSPKYLFRKEGQNVTLSCEQNLNHDAMYWYRQDPGQGLRLIYYSQIVNDFQKGDIAEGYSVSREKKESFPLTVTSAQKNPTAFYLCASSRQEGGEKLFFGSGTQLSVL.